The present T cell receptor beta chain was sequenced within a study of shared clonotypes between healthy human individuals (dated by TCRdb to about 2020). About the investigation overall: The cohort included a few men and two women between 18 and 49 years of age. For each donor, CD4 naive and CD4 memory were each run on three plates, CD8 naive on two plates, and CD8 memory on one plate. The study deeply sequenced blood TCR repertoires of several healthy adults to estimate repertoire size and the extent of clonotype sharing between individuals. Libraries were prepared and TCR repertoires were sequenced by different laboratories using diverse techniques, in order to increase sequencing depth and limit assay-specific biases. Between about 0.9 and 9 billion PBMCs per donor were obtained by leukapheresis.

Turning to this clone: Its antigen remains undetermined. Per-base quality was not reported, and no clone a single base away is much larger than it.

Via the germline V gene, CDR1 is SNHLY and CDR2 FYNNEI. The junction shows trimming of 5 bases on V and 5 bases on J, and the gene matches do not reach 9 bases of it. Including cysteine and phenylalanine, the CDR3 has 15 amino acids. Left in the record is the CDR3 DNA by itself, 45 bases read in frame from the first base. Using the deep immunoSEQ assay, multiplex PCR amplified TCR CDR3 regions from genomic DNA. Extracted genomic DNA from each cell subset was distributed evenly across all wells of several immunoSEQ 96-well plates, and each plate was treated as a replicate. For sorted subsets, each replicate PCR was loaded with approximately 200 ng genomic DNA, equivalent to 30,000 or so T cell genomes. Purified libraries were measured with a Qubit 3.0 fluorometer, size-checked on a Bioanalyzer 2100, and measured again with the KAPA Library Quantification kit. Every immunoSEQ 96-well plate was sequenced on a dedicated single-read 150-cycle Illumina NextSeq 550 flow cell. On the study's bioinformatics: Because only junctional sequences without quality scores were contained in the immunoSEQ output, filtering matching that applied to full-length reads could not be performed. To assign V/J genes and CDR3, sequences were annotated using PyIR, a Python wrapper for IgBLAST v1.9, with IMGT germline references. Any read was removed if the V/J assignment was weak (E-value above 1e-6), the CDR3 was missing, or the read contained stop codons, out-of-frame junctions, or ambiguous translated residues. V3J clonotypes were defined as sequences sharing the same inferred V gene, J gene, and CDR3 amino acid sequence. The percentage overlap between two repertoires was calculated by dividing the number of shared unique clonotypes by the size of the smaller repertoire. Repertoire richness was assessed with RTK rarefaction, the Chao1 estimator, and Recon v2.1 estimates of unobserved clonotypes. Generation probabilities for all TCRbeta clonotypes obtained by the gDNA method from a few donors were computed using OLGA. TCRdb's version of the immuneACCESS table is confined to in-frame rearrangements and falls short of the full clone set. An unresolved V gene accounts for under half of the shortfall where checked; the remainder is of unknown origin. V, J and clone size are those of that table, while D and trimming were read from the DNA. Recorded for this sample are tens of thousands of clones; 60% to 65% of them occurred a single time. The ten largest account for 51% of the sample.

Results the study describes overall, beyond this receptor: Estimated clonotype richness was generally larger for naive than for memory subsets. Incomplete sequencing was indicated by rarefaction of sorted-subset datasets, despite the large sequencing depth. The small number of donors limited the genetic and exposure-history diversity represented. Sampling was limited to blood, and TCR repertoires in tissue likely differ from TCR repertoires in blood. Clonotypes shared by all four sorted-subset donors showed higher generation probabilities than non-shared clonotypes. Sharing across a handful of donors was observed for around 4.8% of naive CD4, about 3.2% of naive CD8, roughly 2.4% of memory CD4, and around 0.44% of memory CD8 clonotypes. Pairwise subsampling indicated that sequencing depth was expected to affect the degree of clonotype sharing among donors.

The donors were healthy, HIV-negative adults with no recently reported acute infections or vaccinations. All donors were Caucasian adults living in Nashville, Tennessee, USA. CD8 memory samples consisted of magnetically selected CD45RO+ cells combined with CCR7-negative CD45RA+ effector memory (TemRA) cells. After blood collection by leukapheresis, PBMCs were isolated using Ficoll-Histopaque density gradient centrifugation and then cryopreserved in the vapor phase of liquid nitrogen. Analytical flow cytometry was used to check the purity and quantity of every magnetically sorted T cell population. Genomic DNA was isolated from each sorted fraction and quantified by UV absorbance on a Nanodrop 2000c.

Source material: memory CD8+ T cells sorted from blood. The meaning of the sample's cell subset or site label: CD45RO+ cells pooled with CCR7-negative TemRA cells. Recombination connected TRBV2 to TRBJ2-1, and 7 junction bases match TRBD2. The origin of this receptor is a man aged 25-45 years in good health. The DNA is TGTGCCAGCAGTCCACGACTAGCTCCCCACAATGAGCAGTTCTTC. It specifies CASSPRLAPHNEQFF.